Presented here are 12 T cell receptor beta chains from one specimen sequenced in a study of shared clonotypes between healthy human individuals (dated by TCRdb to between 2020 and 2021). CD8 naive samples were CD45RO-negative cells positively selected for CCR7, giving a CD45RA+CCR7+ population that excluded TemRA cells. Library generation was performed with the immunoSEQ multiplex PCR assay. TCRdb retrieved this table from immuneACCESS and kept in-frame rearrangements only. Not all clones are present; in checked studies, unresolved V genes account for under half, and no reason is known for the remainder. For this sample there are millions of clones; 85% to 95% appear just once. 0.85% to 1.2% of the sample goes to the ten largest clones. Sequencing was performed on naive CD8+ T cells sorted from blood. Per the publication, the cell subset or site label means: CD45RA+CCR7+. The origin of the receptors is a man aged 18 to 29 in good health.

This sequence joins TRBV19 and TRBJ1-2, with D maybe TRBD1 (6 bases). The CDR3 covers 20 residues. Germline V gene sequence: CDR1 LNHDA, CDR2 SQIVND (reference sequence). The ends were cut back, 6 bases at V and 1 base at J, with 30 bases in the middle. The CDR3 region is CASSGSPDGDTRGLNYGYTF. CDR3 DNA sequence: TGTGCCAGTAGCGGGTCCCCCGACGGCGATACCAGGGGCCTTAACTATGGCTACACCTTC.

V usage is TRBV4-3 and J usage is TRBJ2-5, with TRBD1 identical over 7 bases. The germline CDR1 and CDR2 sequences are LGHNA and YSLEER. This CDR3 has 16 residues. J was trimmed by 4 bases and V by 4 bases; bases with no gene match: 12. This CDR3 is CASSPGAGGMTETQYF. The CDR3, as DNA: TGCGCCAGCAGCCCTGGGGCAGGGGGTATGACAGAGACCCAGTACTTC.

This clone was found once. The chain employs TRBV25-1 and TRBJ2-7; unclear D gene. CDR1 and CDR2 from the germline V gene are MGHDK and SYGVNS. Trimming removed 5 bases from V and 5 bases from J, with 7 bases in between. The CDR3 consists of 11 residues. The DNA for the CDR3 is TGTGCCAGCAGTAGTTCAGACGAGCAGTACTTC. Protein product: CASSSSDEQYF.

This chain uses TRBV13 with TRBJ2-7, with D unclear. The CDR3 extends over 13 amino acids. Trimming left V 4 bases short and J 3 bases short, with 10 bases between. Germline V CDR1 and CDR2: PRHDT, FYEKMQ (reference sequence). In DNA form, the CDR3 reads TGTGCCAGCAGCTCCGGGCTTCTCTACGAGCAGTACTTC. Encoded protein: CASSSGLLYEQYF.

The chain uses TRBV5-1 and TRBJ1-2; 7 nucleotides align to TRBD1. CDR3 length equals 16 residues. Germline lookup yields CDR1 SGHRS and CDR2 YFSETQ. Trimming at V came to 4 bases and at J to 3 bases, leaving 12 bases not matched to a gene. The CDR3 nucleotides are TGCGCCAGCAGCGCGACAGGGTCTTGGTATGACTATGGCTACACCTTC. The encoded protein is CASSATGSWYDYGYTF.

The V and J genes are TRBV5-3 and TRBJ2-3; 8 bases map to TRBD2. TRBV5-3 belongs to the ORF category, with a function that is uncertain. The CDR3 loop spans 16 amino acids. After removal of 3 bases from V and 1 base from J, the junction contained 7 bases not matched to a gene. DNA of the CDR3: TGTGCCAGAAGCTACCAGCGGGAGCCCCGCACAGATACGCAGTATTTT. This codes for CARSYQREPRTDTQYF.

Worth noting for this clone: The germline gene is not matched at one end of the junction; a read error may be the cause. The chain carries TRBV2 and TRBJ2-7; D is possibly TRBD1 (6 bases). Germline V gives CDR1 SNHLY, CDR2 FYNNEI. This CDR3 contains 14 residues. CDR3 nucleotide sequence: TGTGCCAGCGGTGAGGGACACTTAGTCTACGAGCAGTACTTC. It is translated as CASGEGHLVYEQYF. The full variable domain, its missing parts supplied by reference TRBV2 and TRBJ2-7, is EPEVTQTPSHQVTQMGQEVILRCVPISNHLYFYWYRQILGQKVEFLVSFYNNEISEKSEIFDDQFSVERPDGSNFTLKIRSTKLEDSAMYFCASGEGHLVYEQYFGPGTRLTVT.

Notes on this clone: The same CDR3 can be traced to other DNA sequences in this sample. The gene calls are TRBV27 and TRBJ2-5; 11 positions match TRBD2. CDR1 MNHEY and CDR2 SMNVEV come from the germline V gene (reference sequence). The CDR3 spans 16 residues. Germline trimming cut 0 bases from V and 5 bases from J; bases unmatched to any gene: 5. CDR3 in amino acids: CASSLSLAGGEETQYF. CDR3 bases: TGTGCCAGCAGTTTATCGCTAGCGGGGGGTGAGGAGACCCAGTACTTC.

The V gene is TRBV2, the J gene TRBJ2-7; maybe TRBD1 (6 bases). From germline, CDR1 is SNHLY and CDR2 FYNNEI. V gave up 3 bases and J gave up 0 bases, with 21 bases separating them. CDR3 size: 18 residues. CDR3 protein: CASSDHVLRQVLSYEQYF. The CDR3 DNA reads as TGTGCCAGCAGTGACCACGTACTCAGACAGGTTCTCTCCTACGAGCAGTACTTC.

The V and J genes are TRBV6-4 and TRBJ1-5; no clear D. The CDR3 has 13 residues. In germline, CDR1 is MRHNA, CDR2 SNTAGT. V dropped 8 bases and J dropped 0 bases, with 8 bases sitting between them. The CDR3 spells CASGRGSNQPQHF. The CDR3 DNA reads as TGTGCCAGCGGGCGGGGTAGCAATCAGCCCCAGCATTTT.

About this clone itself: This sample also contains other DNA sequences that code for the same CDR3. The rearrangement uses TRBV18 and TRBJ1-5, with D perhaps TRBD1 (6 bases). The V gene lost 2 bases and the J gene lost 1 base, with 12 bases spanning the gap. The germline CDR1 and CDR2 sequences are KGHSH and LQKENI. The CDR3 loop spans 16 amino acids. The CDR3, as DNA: TGTGCCAGCTCACCAGGGGGGGGCTACAGCAATCAGCCCCAGCATTTT. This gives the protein CASSPGGGYSNQPQHF.

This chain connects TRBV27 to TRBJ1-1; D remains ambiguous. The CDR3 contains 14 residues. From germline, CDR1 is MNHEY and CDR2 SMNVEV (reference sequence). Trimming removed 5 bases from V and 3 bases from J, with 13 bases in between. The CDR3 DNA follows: TGTGCCAGCAGTCCGGGTCGGAGCCACACTGAAGCTTTCTTT. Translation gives CASSPGRSHTEAFF.